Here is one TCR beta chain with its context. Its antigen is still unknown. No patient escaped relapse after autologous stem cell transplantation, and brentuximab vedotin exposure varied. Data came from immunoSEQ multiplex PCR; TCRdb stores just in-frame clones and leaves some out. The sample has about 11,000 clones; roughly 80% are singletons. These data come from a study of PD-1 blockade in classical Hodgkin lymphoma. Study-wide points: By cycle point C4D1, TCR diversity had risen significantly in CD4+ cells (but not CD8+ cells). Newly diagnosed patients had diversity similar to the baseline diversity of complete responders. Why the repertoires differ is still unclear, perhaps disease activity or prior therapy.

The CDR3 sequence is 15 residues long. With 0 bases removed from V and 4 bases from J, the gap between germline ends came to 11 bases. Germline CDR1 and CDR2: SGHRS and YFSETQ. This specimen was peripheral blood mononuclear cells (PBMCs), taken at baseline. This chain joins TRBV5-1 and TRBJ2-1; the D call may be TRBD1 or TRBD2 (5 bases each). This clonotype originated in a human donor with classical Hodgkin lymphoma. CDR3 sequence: CASSLGGFTYNEQFF. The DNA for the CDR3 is TGCGCCAGCAGCTTGGGGGGGTTCACGTACAATGAGCAGTTCTTC.